What follows are 22 T cell receptor beta chains derived from one specimen sequenced in a study of cytomegalovirus exposure and HLA in healthy donors. PCR involved 60 Vbeta and 13 Jbeta primers. Clones were read by immunoSEQ multiplex PCR, and TCRdb kept only the in-frame ones, dropping some. The sample includes 150,000 to 200,000 clones, approximately 80% seen only once; the top ten take around 2%. The sequenced sample consisted of PBMCs. These receptors were collected from a woman aged 18-29 years in good health and CMV-seropositive.

The chain carries TRBV11-2 and TRBJ1-3; D possibly corresponds to TRBD1 (6 bases). This CDR3 comprises 18 residues. Trimming pared 4 bases from V and 0 bases from J, leaving 19 bases between. The V gene's germline CDR1 is SGHAT and CDR2 FQNNGV. Written as DNA, the CDR3 is TGTGCCAGCAGCTGGGGCGGGGGCGAGAGCCTCTCTGGAAACACCATATATTTT. It yields the protein CASSWGGGESLSGNTIYF. Full variable domain (outside the CDR3, taken from reference TRBV11-2 and TRBJ1-3): EAGVAQSPRYKIIEKRQSVAFWCNPISGHATLYWYQQILGQGPKLLIQFQNNGVVDDSQLPKDRFSAERLKGVDSTLKIQPAKLEDSAVYLCASSWGGGESLSGNTIYFGEGSWLTVV.

The chain is built from TRBV29-1 and TRBJ1-1; D gene uncertain. The V end lost 4 bases, the J end lost 4 bases, and 13 bases lay between the germline ends. Per germline, CDR1 SQVTM and CDR2 ANQGSEA. This CDR3 is built from 13 residues. CDR3 DNA sequence: TGCAGCGTTGGTAGTGGAGGAAGCACTGAAGCTTTCTTT. Its translation is CSVGSGGSTEAFF.

The chain is built from TRBV11-1 and TRBJ1-6; D not certain. This CDR3 is built from 13 residues. V was clipped by 4 bases and J by 8 bases, with 9 bases between them. Per germline, CDR1 SGHAT and CDR2 FQDESV (reference sequence). The CDR3 DNA reads as TGTGCCAGCAGCTGGCGGCGGGATTCACCCCTCCACTTT. It codes for CASSWRRDSPLHF.

This clone came up a few times. The V call is TRBV6-1, the J call TRBJ1-5, with 11 bases fitting TRBD1. CDR3 length: 15 residues. J was trimmed by 7 bases and V by 1 base; bases with no gene match: 3. Germline CDR1 and CDR2: MNHNS and SASEGT. Here the CDR3 reads CASSEGTGGRQPQHF. The CDR3 DNA sequence: TGTGCCAGCAGTGAAGGGACAGGGGGCCGGCAGCCCCAGCATTTT.

V usage is TRBV4-1 and J usage is TRBJ1-2, with TRBD1 identical over 7 bases. This CDR3 comprises 13 residues. V shed 5 bases, J shed 6 bases, and the junction held 6 bases outside the gene matches. Per germline, CDR1 MGHRA and CDR2 YSYEKL. The CDR3, as DNA: TGCGCCAGCAGCACAATCACAGGGGATGGCTACACCTTC. Residues: CASSTITGDGYTF.

The V gene is TRBV16, the J gene TRBJ2-7, with a tentative D call TRBD1 (5 bases). Germline V gene sequence: CDR1 KGHSY, CDR2 FQNENV. V was pared by 4 bases and J by 5 bases, with 9 bases between. CDR3 size: 12 residues. This CDR3 reads CASSLQGHEQYF. CDR3 DNA: TGTGCCAGCAGCCTCCAGGGCCACGAGCAGTACTTC.

The chain employs TRBV11-1 and TRBJ2-1; D is unclear. Germline V gives CDR1 SGHAT, CDR2 FQDESV (reference sequence). The CDR3 spans 13 residues. Trimming left V 0 bases short and J 5 bases short, with 5 bases between. This CDR3 is CASSLAPDNEQFF. The CDR3 DNA reads as TGTGCCAGCAGCTTAGCTCCGGACAATGAGCAGTTCTTC.

On this clone: The junction departs from germline at one end; a sequencing error may be responsible. V and J are TRBV5-1 and TRBJ2-5; 7 nucleotides match TRBD1. The CDR3 has 17 amino acids. Germline values: CDR1 SGHRS, CDR2 YFSETQ. CDR3 sequence (DNA): TGCGCCAGCAGCACATCGCCGCTGAGACAGGGCCAAGGGACCCAGTACTTC. It translates to CASSTSPLRQGQGTQYF. The variable domain in full, completed from reference TRBV5-1 and TRBJ2-5, reads KAGVTQTPRYLIKTRGQQVTLSCSPISGHRSVSWYQQTPGQGLQFLFEYFSETQRNKGNFPGRFSGRQFSNSRSEMNVSTLELGDSALYLCASSTSPLRQGQGTQYFGPGTRLLVL.

The rearrangement joins TRBV10-3 to TRBJ2-7; 8 bases are shared with TRBD2. Germline loops: CDR1 ENHRY, CDR2 SYGVKD. The CDR3 consists of 14 residues. Trimming removed 4 bases from V and 2 bases from J; junction bases left unmatched: 4. The CDR3 here is CAISGGSGAYEQYF. The CDR3, as DNA: TGTGCCATCAGTGGAGGTAGCGGGGCCTACGAGCAGTACTTC.

The chain joins TRBV5-1 to TRBJ2-1; 8 bases map to TRBD2. J gave up 2 bases and V 0 bases, and 4 bases lay outside the gene matches. The CDR3 is 16 residues long. Germline loops: CDR1 SGHRS, CDR2 YFSETQ. The CDR3 is CASSLGSGGPYNEQFF. DNA of the CDR3: TGCGCCAGCAGCTTGGGCAGCGGGGGCCCCTACAATGAGCAGTTCTTC.

The DNA for the CDR3 is TGTGCCAGCAGCTTAGGGGGGGACAGGGCCTTCTTC. This sequence encodes CASSLGGDRAFF. This rearrangement joins TRBV7-9 to TRBJ2-1; 9 bases map to TRBD1. CDR3 length: 12 residues. Losses at the gene ends were 1 base for V and 16 bases for J; bases not matched to a gene: 5. Germline CDR1 SEHNR, CDR2 FQNEAQ (reference sequence).

The chain links TRBV6-1 to TRBJ1-6; D might be TRBD1 (6 bases). CDR3 size: 14 residues. V lost 7 bases and J 7 bases, leaving 14 bases between the germline ends. CDR1 is MNHNS, CDR2 SASEGT, per germline. The CDR3 sequence: CASISGVENSPLHF. The DNA for the CDR3 is TGTGCCAGCATATCAGGGGTTGAGAATTCACCCCTCCACTTT.

The chain is built from TRBV6-4 and TRBJ1-6, with 8 bases that match TRBD1. J lost 7 bases, V lost 4 bases, and 6 bases had no gene match. The CDR3 loop spans 15 amino acids. Germline V gene data show CDR1 as MRHNA and CDR2 as SNTAGT. CDR3 loop: CASSAGQGGNSPLHF. For the CDR3, the DNA is TGTGCCAGCAGTGCCGGACAGGGTGGCAATTCACCCCTCCACTTT.

The rearrangement links TRBV7-2 to TRBJ1-3; D is unclear. Germline V gives CDR1 SGHTA, CDR2 FQGNSA. This CDR3 contains 17 residues. V dropped 3 bases and J dropped 0 bases, with 15 bases sitting between them. CDR3 amino acids: CASSLGSASLSGNTIYF. The CDR3 DNA follows: TGTGCCAGCAGCTTGGGCTCCGCGTCCCTCTCTGGAAACACCATATATTTT.

This clone was counted a few times. The chain has TRBV21-1 and TRBJ1-4. TRBV21-1 is termed a pseudogene. This CDR3 is 10 amino acids long. This CDR3 reads CASGGTRLFF. CDR3 DNA: TGTGCTAGCGGAGGAACTAGGCTGTTTTTT.

This clone showed up just once. The chain uses TRBV29-1 and TRBJ1-5; D unresolved. CDR1 is SQVTM, CDR2 ANQGSEA, per germline. The CDR3 contains 14 residues. V lost 6 bases, J lost 1 base, and 13 bases lay in between. CDR3 loop: CSVGEGGSNQPQHF. Here the CDR3 DNA reads TGCAGCGTCGGGGAGGGAGGGAGCAATCAGCCCCAGCATTTT.

The CDR3: CAWSVRYNEKLFF. The CDR3 DNA is TGTGCCTGGAGTGTACGGTATAATGAAAAACTGTTTTTT. The chain joins TRBV30 to TRBJ1-4; no reliable D call. Looked up from germline, CDR1 is GTSNPN and CDR2 is SVGIG (reference sequence). CDR3 length: 13 residues. Trimming stripped 0 bases from V and 4 bases from J, with 6 bases between.

This chain connects TRBV12-5 to TRBJ1-2; tentatively, D is TRBD1 (5 bases). Trimming removed 7 bases from V and 2 bases from J, with 11 bases in between. Germline lookup yields CDR1 LGHNT and CDR2 FRNRAP. The CDR3 has 13 amino acids. The CDR3 DNA reads TGTGCTAGTGCCAAGACAGAAAACTATGGCTACACCTTC. Translation gives CASAKTENYGYTF.

This chain links TRBV29-1 with TRBJ2-3, with D possibly matching TRBD1 (6 bases). The germline gives CDR1 SQVTM, CDR2 ANQGSEA. There are 13 residues in the CDR3. Deletions cut 4 bases from V and 4 bases from J, with 12 bases between. Here the CDR3 reads CSVGSTGSDTQYF. CDR3 in DNA: TGCAGCGTTGGCTCTACAGGGTCAGATACGCAGTATTTT.

This chain joins TRBV4-3 and TRBJ1-2; 9 nucleotides line up with TRBD1. Unmatched junction bases numbered 8, after V lost 1 base and J lost 5 bases. The CDR3 consists of 16 residues. The germline V gene has CDR1 LGHNA and CDR2 YSLEER. This CDR3 reads CASSQGGDRASYGYTF. The CDR3 nucleotides read TGCGCCAGCAGCCAAGGTGGGGACAGGGCGAGTTATGGCTACACCTTC.

This clone appeared a single time. The rearrangement uses TRBV4-3 and TRBJ1-4; 7 bases align to TRBD1. The CDR3 has 19 residues. The germline gives CDR1 LGHNA, CDR2 YSLEER. The V gene end was trimmed by 1 base and the J gene end by 0 bases; junction bases not matched to a gene: 11. The CDR3: CASSQVAGTATSTNEKLFF. CDR3 sequence (DNA): TGCGCCAGCAGCCAAGTGGCCGGGACAGCCACCTCAACTAATGAAAAACTGTTTTTT.

The chain links TRBV15 to TRBJ1-1; 7 positions match TRBD1. The V gene's germline CDR1 is LNHNV and CDR2 YYDKDF (reference sequence). J was trimmed by 6 bases and V by 1 base; bases with no gene match: 5. This CDR3 comprises 14 residues. CDR3 nucleotide sequence: TGTGCCACCAGCAGAGTACAGACAGGGTCTGAAGCTTTCTTT. Amino acid sequence: CATSRVQTGSEAFF.